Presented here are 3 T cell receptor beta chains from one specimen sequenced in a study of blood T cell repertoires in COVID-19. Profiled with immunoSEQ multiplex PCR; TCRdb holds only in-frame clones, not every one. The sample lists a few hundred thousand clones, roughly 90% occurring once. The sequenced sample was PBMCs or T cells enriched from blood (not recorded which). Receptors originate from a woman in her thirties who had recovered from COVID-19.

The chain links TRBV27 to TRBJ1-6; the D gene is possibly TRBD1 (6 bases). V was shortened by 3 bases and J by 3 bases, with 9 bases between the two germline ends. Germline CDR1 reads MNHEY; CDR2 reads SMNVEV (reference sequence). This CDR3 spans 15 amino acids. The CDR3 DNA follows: TGTGCCAGCAGTTTGATACAGGGCTATAATTCACCCCTCCACTTT. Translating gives CASSLIQGYNSPLHF.

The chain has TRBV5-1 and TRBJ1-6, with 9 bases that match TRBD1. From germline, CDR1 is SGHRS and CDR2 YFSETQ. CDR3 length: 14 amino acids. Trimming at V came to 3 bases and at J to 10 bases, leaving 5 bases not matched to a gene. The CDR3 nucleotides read TGCGCCAGCAGCTGGGACAGGGATATCTCACCCCTCCACTTT. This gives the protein CASSWDRDISPLHF.

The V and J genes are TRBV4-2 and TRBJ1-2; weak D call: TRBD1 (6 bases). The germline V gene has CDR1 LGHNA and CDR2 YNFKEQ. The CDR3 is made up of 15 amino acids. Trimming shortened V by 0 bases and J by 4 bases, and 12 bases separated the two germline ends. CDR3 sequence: CASSQENRASYGYTF. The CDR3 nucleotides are TGTGCCAGCAGCCAAGAGAACAGGGCCAGCTATGGCTACACCTTC.